Listed here is a single T cell receptor (beta chain). The antigen this receptor binds is unknown. No per-base quality is available; no much larger clone lies one base away. Library preparation employed the immunoSEQ multiplex PCR assay. The multiplex PCR relied on a mix of 60 forward primers for TCR Vbeta segments and 13 reverse primers for TCR Jbeta segments. A multiplex PCR assay on genomic DNA amplified the CDR3 region of rearranged TCR beta genes. The amplified TCR beta libraries were sequenced on the Illumina HiSeq System as 87-base-pair reads. The paper's data handling went like this. In a later analysis, 70 million to 95 million unique TCR beta chains were counted across the approximately 640 repertoires, and roughly 11 million of these chains were shared by at least two donors. Raw reads were error-corrected and collapsed into unique sequences by a nearest-neighbor algorithm in which closely related sequences were merged to remove PCR and sequencing errors. To assign V, D and J gene segments, CDR3 sequences were aligned to IMGT reference sequences. Each retained sequence needed at least a six-nucleotide match to both a V gene segment and a J gene segment. Rearrangements were called productive when the CDR3 lacked stop codons and stayed in frame with V and J; all others were non-productive. Following IMGT convention, CDR3 was defined as the stretch from the second conserved V-encoded cysteine to the conserved J-encoded phenylalanine. The earlier analysis of 450 to 750 of the donors excluded any sequence lacking an unambiguous match to a single V gene segment. An earlier analysis of fewer than 750 of the donors called V segments functional above 56.7% productive rearrangements and segregating when the between-donor standard deviation exceeded 5%. A statistical classification framework was built to diagnose cytomegalovirus status from the catalog of TCR beta chain sequences. V and J gene assignment, in a later analysis, came from comparing TCR nucleotide sequences with IMGT/GENE-DB human TR gene sequences. In a later analysis, CDR3 sequences and most-parsimonious VDJ recombination scenarios were assigned using the TCRdist pipeline. In a later analysis, each TCR beta chain was defined by its CDR3 amino acid sequence together with its V-gene family, and reads lacking a unique V-gene family were excluded. As a way to deal with suspected cross-contamination and a sequencing artifact, a later analysis dropped roughly 620 nucleotide sequences that were highly shared and had low generation probability. For each public chain, a later analysis derived a clonal expansion index from normalized ranks of inferred template counts within each repertoire. A later analysis computed generation probabilities with a VDJ recombination model fitted to out-of-frame rearrangements, and checked the results against IGoR. A later analysis scored TCR-TCR, TCR-HLA and TCR-CMV co-occurrence with hypergeometric tests, applying a repertoire-size bias correction to TCR pairs. False discovery rates were estimated in a later analysis by permuting HLA or CMV assignments 20 times. In a later analysis, co-occurring TCRs were grouped using DBSCAN, with TCRdist sequence similarity added in when clustering inside HLA-allele-positive subsets. Repertoires with fewer than 30,000 or more than 120,000 public chains were left out of co-occurrence clustering, as were four to six repertoires with anomalous nucleotide sharing. TCRdb retrieved this table from immuneACCESS and kept in-frame rearrangements only. Not all clones are present; in checked studies, unresolved V genes account for under half, and no reason is known for the remainder. V and J calls and clone size follow that table, whereas D and trimming were derived from the DNA. For this sample there are some 130,000 clones; 77% appear just once. Roughly 3.7% of the sample is taken by the ten largest.

The cohort was made up of roughly 670 healthy bone marrow donors. At the time of sampling, every cohort member was nominally healthy, though immune exposures that went unrecorded were likely present. The donor tested CMV seronegative and was one of the 352 seronegative cohort members. A peripheral blood sample was collected from each donor, and TCR beta sequencing was performed on peripheral blood mononuclear cells. The Qiagen DNeasy Blood Extraction Kit was used to extract genomic DNA from the blood cell samples. V has 8 bases trimmed and J has 3 bases trimmed; junction bases matching no gene number 18. CDR1 and CDR2 (LNHDA, SQIVND) derive from the germline V gene (reference sequence). There are 18 amino acids in the CDR3, from cysteine to phenylalanine inclusive. Only the CDR3 portion is preserved as DNA: 54 bases, with reading frame beginning at the first base. This specimen belongs to a study of cytomegalovirus exposure and HLA in healthy donors (dated by TCRdb to about 2017). Concerning the study at large: In an earlier analysis of roughly 590 of the donors, under 300 Gb of sequence data and 117 million unique TCR beta sequences from about 190 million T cells were reported. Several DR-DQ haplotypes were treated as single units for association and clustering because of strong linkage in the cohort. Along with the 666-subject first cohort, a separate validation cohort of approximately 110 different subjects was used. Roughly 320 gigabases of sequencing data and roughly 81 million unique TCR sequences made up an early release that covered approximately 620 HLA-typed donors. Among about 400 genotyped donors of the cohort, an average of approximately 240,000 unique TCR beta nucleotide sequences was sequenced per donor, of which about 19% were non-productive. A later genetic analysis took genome-wide SNP genotypes for about three fifths of the roughly 700 donors and used that subset as a discovery cohort. The study aimed to test whether cataloging public T cell receptors could reveal signatures of past pathogen exposure. In a later analysis, previously published TCR beta repertoires from 550 to 700 donors were re-analyzed and high-resolution HLA genotyping was added so that TCR occurrence patterns could be studied. Alongside the repertoire data, information on donor age, sex, ethnicity and CMV serostatus was compiled. The number of donors typed differed by locus, with roughly 629-640 for A, B, C, DRB1 and DQB1, 522 for DQA1, under 610 for DPA1, and 472 for DPB1. The T cell repertoires of 670 or so subjects were profiled by immunosequencing and related to cytomegalovirus serostatus. An earlier analysis of around 580 of the donors used high-throughput TCR beta sequencing to judge whether each TCR beta V gene segment behaved as functional or pseudogenic. Both class I and class II loci were covered by HLA typing, at four-digit resolution. To predict cytomegalovirus infection status, the study brought together high-throughput TCR immunosequencing, statistical association of individual TCRs with disease status, and machine learning. Rather than using new phenotypic data, the later analysis identified candidate immune exposures from TCR beta sequences and from how often those sequences occurred across donors. Every discovery cohort repertoire had been produced on one sequencing platform. Of the roughly 390 genotyped donors, approximately 80% fell in the genetic ancestry cluster associated with self-reported Caucasian donors. What the study reported, not specific to this receptor: Some IMGT-functional V segments, including TRBV6-2 and TRBV6-3, could not be distinguished by the 87-base-pair reads and were therefore excluded. The only immune exposure information available for the cohort was CMV serostatus. According to the authors, the approach could potentially be generalized to other disease states and immunological phenotypes. An earlier analysis of 587 of the donors showed that most TCR beta V segments appeared in productive rearrangements either about 87% or about 30% of the time, which broadly matched IMGT annotations. According to a later analysis, TCR association rates differed among HLA loci, with DRB1 alleles showing the most associated TCRs and HLA-C alleles showing the fewest. In a later genetic analysis, a missense DCLRE1C variant was associated with V-gene and J-gene trimming of TCR beta chains, and the association was replicated in an independent cohort. Compared with equally common non-associated chains, HLA-associated TCR beta chains in a later analysis were more clonally expanded and had lower generation probabilities. A later analysis found that most CMV-associated TCR beta chains appeared HLA-restricted, with HLA associations seemingly driven largely by CMV exposure. Because counts were too low, approximately 15 rarely observed V segments, including chromosome 9 orphons, were excluded from the earlier analysis of about 500 of the donors. A further reported finding was that TCR beta sequences accurately predicted the HLA-A and HLA-B alleles for most subjects in the first cohort. Most TCR sequences were seen in very few donors, while some public TCRs were found in many individuals. HLA typing was unavailable for some donors at each locus, so association tests used only the typed subset. In this cohort, only TCR beta chains were sequenced, and detectable features were limited by the absence of alpha or paired-chain data. According to a later analysis, parvovirus B19, influenza, CMV and Epstein-Barr virus appeared linked to several top co-occurrence clusters. The classifier was reported to diagnose cytomegalovirus status with high specificity and sensitivity in both the original cohort and the validation cohort. The presence/absence analyses assumed that sequencing depth was roughly uniform across donors, and that assumption may not be true. In vitro tests confirmed that a few of the cytomegalovirus-associated TCR beta chains recognize cytomegalovirus antigens. The study listed 164 TCR beta chains as associated with cytomegalovirus. A cluster of highly shared sequence variants was judged likely to represent a technical artifact of the sequencing pipeline. Compared with the roughly 700-donor mean, donors in an Asian-associated ancestry cluster had fewer N-insertions in productive TCRs, according to a later genetic analysis. Correlated functional status among segregating V segments might reflect linkage disequilibrium, but an unknown experimental factor could not be ruled out. Assigning TCR associations to individual alleles was difficult when HLA alleles, especially DR and DQ, strongly co-occurred. At a false discovery rate of 0.05, a later analysis linked about 16,000 TCR beta sequences to specific HLA alleles.

This chain is built from TRBV19 and TRBJ1-1; 10 middle bases align to TRBD1. The sequenced material came from PBMCs. The TCR comes from a male donor in good health and CMV-seronegative. In nucleotides, the sequence is TGTGCCAGTCGTGAATCCGGGACAGGGGTTCTTTTGTACACTGAAGCTTTCTTT. Translated, this gives CASRESGTGVLLYTEAFF.